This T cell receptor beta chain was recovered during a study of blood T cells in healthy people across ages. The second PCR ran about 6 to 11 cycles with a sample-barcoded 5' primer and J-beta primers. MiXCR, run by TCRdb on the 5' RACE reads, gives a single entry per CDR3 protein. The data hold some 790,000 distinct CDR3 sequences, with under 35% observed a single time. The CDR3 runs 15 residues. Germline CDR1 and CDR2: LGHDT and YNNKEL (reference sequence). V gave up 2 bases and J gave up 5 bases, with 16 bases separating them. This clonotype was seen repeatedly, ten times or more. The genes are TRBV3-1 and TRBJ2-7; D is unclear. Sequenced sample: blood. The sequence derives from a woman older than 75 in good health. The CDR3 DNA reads TGTGCCAGCAGCCAAAAGTTGTCGGGCGGCCACGAGCAGTACTTC. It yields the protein CASSQKLSGGHEQYF.